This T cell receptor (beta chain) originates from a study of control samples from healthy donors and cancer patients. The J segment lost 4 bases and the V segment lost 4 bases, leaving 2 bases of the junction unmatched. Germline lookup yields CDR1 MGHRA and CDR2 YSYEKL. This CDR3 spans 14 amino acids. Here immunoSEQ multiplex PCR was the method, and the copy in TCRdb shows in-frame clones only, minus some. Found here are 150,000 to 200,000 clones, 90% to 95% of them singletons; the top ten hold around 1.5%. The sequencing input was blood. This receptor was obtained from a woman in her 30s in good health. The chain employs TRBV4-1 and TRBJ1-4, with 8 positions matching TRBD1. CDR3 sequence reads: CASSPGTGNEKLFF. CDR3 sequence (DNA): TGCGCCAGCAGCCCCGGGACAGGTAATGAAAAACTGTTTTTT.